This TCR beta chain was captured by sequencing in a study of T cells of healthy individuals. V was trimmed by 9 bases and J by 0 bases, leaving 13 bases between them. Germline V lookup: CDR1 SGHDT, CDR2 YYEEEE. The CDR3 spans 14 residues. TCRdb itself ran the 5' RACE reads through MiXCR, one entry per CDR3 protein. The sample lists about 96,000 distinct CDR3 sequences; approximately 18% were seen once. This clonotype was detected a few times. This sequence originates from a human donor in good health. The V call is TRBV5-6, the J call TRBJ2-1; D gene ambiguous. CDR3 nucleotide sequence: TGTGCCACCCAGTATAAGGGCTCCTACAATGAGCAGTTCTTC. Translating it yields CATQYKGSYNEQFF.